This passage covers 6 T cell receptor beta chains from one sample sequenced in a study of OX40 agonist ivuxolimab in advanced cancers. Clones were sequenced by immunoSEQ multiplex PCR, and TCRdb holds only the in-frame ones, with some missing. The table shows about 44,000 clones, with 80% occurring only once. The starting material was CD4+ or CD8+ T cells sorted from blood, obtained in a trial of the OX40 agonist ivuxolimab. All receptors come from an adult with an advanced solid tumor such as melanoma, head and neck, liver or kidney cancer.

The chain has TRBV6-1 and TRBJ1-4; D perhaps matches TRBD1 (6 bases). From germline, CDR1 is MNHNS and CDR2 SASEGT. The CDR3 runs to 15 residues. The V end was cut by 4 bases, the J end by 6 bases, with 15 bases between. The CDR3 DNA reads TGTGCCAGCAGTGCTTTCCAGGGGCGGGATGAAAAACTGTTTTTT. Amino acid sequence: CASSAFQGRDEKLFF.

The chain recombines TRBV6-6 with TRBJ2-7; TRBD2 matches at 11 bases. The CDR3 has 15 amino acids. Looked up from germline, CDR1 is MNHNY and CDR2 is SVGAGI (reference sequence). V gave up 5 bases and J gave up 7 bases; unmatched junction bases: 10. This chain's CDR3 is CASSDTLAGGHEQYF. CDR3 in DNA: TGTGCCAGCAGTGATACCTTAGCGGGAGGGCATGAGCAGTACTTC.

This clone was seen a single time. The chain uses TRBV7-2 and TRBJ1-1; 8 bases match TRBD1. Germline values: CDR1 SGHTA, CDR2 FQGNSA. Losses at the gene ends were 5 bases for V and 3 bases for J; bases not matched to a gene: 5. The CDR3 covers 14 residues. The DNA of the CDR3 is TGTGCCAGCAGCCCGGACAGGGCGGACACTGAAGCTTTCTTT. Translated: CASSPDRADTEAFF.

The V and J genes are TRBV19 and TRBJ1-1, with TRBD1 identical over 7 bases. The V gene's germline CDR1 is LNHDA and CDR2 SQIVND (reference sequence). With 5 bases clipped from V and 0 bases from J, the junction kept 6 bases outside the gene matches. The CDR3 sequence is 15 residues long. As DNA, the CDR3 is TGTGCCAGTAGTGATGGGGGACAGCTGAACACTGAAGCTTTCTTT. Its protein is CASSDGGQLNTEAFF.

This chain joins TRBV4-1 and TRBJ2-3; 7 bases fit TRBD1. V was clipped by 1 base and J by 6 bases; unmatched bases: 13. The CDR3 totals 17 residues. Germline values: CDR1 MGHRA, CDR2 YSYEKL. The DNA for the CDR3 is TGCGCCAGCAGCCAAGTCCAGGGGGACCCCTCGGCGGATACGCAGTATTTT. Amino acid sequence: CASSQVQGDPSADTQYF.

The chain carries TRBV11-3 and TRBJ2-7; D remains ambiguous. This CDR3 spans 12 amino acids. With 0 bases removed from V and 6 bases from J, the gap between germline ends came to 6 bases. Germline values: CDR1 SGHNT, CDR2 YENEEA. DNA of the CDR3: TGTGCCAGCAGCTTAGACAGACGCGAGCAGTACTTC. This sequence encodes CASSLDRREQYF.